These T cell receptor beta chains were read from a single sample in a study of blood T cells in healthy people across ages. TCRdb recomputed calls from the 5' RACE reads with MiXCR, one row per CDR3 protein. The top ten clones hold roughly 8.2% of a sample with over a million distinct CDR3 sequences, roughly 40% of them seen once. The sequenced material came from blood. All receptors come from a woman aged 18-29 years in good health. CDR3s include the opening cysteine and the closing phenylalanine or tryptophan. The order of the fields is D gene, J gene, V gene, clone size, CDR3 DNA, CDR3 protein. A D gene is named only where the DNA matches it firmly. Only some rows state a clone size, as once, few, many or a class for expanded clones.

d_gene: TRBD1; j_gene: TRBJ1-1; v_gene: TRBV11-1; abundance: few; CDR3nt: TGTGCCAGCAGCGGGACAGGGAATATGAACACTGAAGCTTTCTTT; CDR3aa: CASSGTGNMNTEAFF
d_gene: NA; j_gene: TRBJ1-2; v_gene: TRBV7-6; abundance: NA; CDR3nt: TGTGCCAGCAGTCCTGAGGCCCTAGGGCGCTACACCTTC; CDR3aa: CASSPEALGRYTF
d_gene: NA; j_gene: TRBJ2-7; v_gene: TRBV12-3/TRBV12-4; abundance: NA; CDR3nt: TGTGCCAGCAGCCTATCGGACCAGACCTACGAGCAGTACTTC; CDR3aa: CASSLSDQTYEQYF
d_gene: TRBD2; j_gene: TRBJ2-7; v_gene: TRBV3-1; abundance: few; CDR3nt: TGTGCCAGCAGCCAAGAAGGTAGCGGGAGCTCCTACGAGCAGTACTTC; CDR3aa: CASSQEGSGSSYEQYF
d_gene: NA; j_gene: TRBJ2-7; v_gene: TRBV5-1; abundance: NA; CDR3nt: TGCGCCAGCAGCTTGGCCTCCCTCCCCCACGAGCAGTACTTC; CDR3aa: CASSLASLPHEQYF
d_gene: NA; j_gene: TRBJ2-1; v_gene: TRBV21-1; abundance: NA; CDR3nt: TGTGCCAGCAGCAAAGAGGAGGTAGGGGGGGCGGGGCACTACAATGAGCAGTTCTTC; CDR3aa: CASSKEEVGGAGHYNEQFF
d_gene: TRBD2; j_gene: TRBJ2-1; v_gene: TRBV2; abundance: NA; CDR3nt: TGTGCCAGCAGTGAAATCAGCGGGAGGAGCTCCTACAATGAGCAGTTCTTC; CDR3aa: CASSEISGRSSYNEQFF
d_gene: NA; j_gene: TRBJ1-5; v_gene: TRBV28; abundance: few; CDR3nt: TGTGCCAGCAGGGTGAGCTATCAGCCCCAGCATTTT; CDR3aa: CASRVSYQPQHF
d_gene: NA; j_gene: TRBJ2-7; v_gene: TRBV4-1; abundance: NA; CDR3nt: TGCGCCGGCAGCCAACGACATTTGGCGGGAAGCTCCTACGAGCAGTACTTC; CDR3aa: CAGSQRHLAGSSYEQYF
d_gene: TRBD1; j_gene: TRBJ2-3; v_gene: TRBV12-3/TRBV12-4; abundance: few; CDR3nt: TGTGCCAGCAGTTTTTTGGTGACAGGGCTAAATACGCAGTATTTT; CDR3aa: CASSFLVTGLNTQYF
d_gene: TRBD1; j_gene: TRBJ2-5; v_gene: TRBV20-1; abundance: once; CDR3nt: TGCGGTGCTATGCCGGGACAGGGGGGAGAGACCCAGTACTTC; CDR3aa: CGAMPGQGGETQYF